The T cell receptor beta chain under discussion was sequenced for a study of cytomegalovirus exposure and HLA in healthy donors. This PCR relied on a set of 60 Vbeta primers and 13 Jbeta primers. Per the authors' pipeline: The authors later counted some 76 million unique TCR beta chains, approximately 12 million of them shared. Libraries were prepared by immunoSEQ multiplex PCR; TCRdb keeps only in-frame clonotypes and omits some of them. V, J and clone size are those of that table, while D and trimming were read from the DNA. Of about 140,000 clones in the sample, about three quarters are singletons; the top ten hold 10%. The J segment lost 7 bases and the V segment lost 4 bases, leaving 15 bases of the junction unmatched. The CDR3 spans 18 residues. The germline gives CDR1 KGHSH, CDR2 LQKENI.

The specimen was PBMCs. This receptor was identified in a man younger than 40 in good health and CMV-seropositive. The J gene is TRBJ1-5, the V gene TRBV18; 11 nucleotides agree with TRBD1. The DNA of the CDR3 is TGTGCCAGCTCACTGGTCCGCCTCGGACAGGGGGCAGAACAGCCCCAGCATTTT. Amino acids: CASSLVRLGQGAEQPQHF.